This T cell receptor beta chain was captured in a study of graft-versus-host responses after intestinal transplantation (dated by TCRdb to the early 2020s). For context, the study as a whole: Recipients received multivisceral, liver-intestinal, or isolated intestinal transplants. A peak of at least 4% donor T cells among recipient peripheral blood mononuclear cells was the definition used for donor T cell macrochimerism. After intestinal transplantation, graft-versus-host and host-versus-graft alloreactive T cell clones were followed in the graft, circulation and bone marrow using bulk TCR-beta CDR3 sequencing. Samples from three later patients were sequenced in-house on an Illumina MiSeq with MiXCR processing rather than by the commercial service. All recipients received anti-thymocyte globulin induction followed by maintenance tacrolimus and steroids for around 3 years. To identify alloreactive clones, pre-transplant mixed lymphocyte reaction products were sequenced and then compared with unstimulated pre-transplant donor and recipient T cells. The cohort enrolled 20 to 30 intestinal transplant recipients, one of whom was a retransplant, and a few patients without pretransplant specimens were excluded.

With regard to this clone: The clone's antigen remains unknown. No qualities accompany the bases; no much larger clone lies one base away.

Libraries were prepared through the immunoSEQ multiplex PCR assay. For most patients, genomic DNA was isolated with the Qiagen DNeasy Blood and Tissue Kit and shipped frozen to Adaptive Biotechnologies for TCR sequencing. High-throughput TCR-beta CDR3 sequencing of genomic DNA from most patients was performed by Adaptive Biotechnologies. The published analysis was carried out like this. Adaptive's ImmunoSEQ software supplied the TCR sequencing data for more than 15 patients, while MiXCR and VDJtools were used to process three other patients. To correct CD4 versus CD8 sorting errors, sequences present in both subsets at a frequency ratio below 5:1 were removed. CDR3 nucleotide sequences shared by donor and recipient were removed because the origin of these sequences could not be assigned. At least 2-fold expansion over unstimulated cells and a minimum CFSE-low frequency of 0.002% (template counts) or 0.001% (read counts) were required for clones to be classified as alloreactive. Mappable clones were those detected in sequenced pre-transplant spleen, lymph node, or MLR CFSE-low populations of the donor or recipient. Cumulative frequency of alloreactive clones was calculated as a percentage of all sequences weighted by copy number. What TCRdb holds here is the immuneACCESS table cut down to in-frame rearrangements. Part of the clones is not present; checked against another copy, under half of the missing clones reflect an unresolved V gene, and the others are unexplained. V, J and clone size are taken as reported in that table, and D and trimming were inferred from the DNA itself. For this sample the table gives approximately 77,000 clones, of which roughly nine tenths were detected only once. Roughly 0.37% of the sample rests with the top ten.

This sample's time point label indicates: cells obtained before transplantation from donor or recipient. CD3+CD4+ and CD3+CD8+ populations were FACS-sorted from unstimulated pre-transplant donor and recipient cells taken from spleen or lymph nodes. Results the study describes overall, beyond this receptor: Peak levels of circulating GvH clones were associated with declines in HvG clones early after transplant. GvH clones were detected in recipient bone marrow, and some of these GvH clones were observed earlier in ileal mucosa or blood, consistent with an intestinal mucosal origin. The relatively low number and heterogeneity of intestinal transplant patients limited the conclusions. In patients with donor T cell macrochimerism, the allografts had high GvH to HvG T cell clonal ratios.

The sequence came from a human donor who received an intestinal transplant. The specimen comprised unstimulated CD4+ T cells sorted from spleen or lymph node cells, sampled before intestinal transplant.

The nucleotide sequence reads as follows: TGTGCCAGCAGTTTATCTCCGGGAGGGTTCACAGATACGCAGTATTTT. This translates into CASSLSPGGFTDTQYF. This receptor chain uses TRBV27 and TRBJ2-3, with TRBD2 identical over 8 junction bases. The cysteine opens and the phenylalanine closes a CDR3 of 16 amino acids. The sequence is cut down to CDR3 DNA, 48 bases in frame from base 1. After removal of 0 bases from V and 2 bases from J, the junction retains 4 bases not matched to a gene. From a lookup of the germline V gene (reference sequence), CDR1 and CDR2 are MNHEY and SMNVEV.